The 17 T cell receptor beta chains listed next were all sequenced from one sample in a study of T-cell memory formation after mild COVID-19 (dated by TCRdb to about 2021). Receptor libraries were prepared by 5' RACE. Sequencing relied on an Illumina NovaSeq 6000. TCRdb trimmed the raw reads at Q25, called clones with MiXCR and kept productive beta chains. Rows with a matching CDR3 protein are joined into one entry that keeps the most common DNA and genes. For this sample there are 400,000 to 450,000 distinct CDR3 sequences; roughly 18% appear just once. About 22% of the sample belongs to the ten largest clones. Material: PBMCs or a T cell subset sorted from them (not recorded which). These receptors all stem from a man aged 18 to 30 who had mild COVID-19 (a few samples of this study predate the infection). The sample titles of this study are shuffled in the database, so cell type and time point are left out; the donor was told from shared clones.

J is TRBJ1-1 and V is TRBV19; D is undetermined. This CDR3 is built from 14 residues. V was pared by 7 bases and J by 4 bases, with 16 bases between. Germline V lookup: CDR1 LNHDA, CDR2 SQIVND (reference sequence). The CDR3: CASTLIHHPTEAFF. CDR3 coding DNA: TGTGCCAGTACCTTAATCCACCACCCCACTGAAGCTTTCTTT.

The chain uses TRBV7-2 and TRBJ2-1; D not resolved. The CDR3 extends over 17 amino acids. V was trimmed by 5 bases and J by 0 bases, leaving 17 bases between them. Germline V gives CDR1 SGHTA, CDR2 FQGNSA. The CDR3, as DNA: TGTGCCAGCAGCCAAAGGTTTCCCGGATCCTCCTACAATGAGCAGTTCTTC. As protein: CASSQRFPGSSYNEQFF.

The table lists this clonotype with a few counts. The chain carries TRBV18 and TRBJ2-5; D possibly corresponds to TRBD2 (6 bases). Germline assignment: CDR1 KGHSH and CDR2 LQKENI. This CDR3 has 13 amino acids. The ends were cut back, 3 bases at V and 5 bases at J, with 10 bases in the middle. CDR3 DNA: TGTGCCAGCTCACCTGGGGGGATTGAGACCCAGTACTTC. This translates into CASSPGGIETQYF.

This clonotype was recorded a few times. This rearrangement joins TRBV18 to TRBJ2-1; a possible D gene is TRBD2 (9 bases). Germline-derived CDR1 and CDR2 are KGHSH and LQKENI. The CDR3 length is 18 residues. V was clipped by 4 bases and J by 8 bases, with 27 bases between them. The CDR3 reads CASSRQGAQAGGRHEQFF. CDR3 DNA: TGTGCCAGCTCACGGCAGGGGGCGCAGGCGGGGGGGCGCCATGAGCAGTTCTTC.

This clonotype appeared many times. At one boundary the junction diverges from the germline segment, which might be a read error. The CDR3 sequence: CASSLQGRYGYTF. The DNA of the CDR3 is TGCGCCAGCAGCTTACAGGGGCGGTATGGCTACACCTTC. V gene TRBV12-3 or TRBV12-4 combines with J gene TRBJ1-2, with 7 bases aligning to TRBD1. The CDR3 consists of 13 residues.

This clonotype was seen only a few times. The rearrangement joins TRBV6-5 to TRBJ1-1, with D hard to call. Germline V gene data show CDR1 as MNHEY and CDR2 as SVGAGI. Trimming left V 0 bases short and J 1 base short, with 6 bases between. This CDR3 has 14 amino acids. The CDR3 region is CASSYSIQNTEAFF. CDR3 sequence (DNA): TGTGCCAGCAGTTACTCGATTCAGAACACTGAAGCTTTCTTT.

CDR3 protein: CASTRSFTDTQYF. In DNA, the CDR3 is TGTGCCAGTACAAGGTCATTCACAGATACGCAGTATTTT. V and J are TRBV6-2 or TRBV6-3 and TRBJ2-3; D call uncertain. The CDR3 covers 13 residues. Trimming shortened V by 9 bases and J by 2 bases, and 12 bases separated the two germline ends. The V gene's germline CDR1 is MNHEY and CDR2 SVGEGT.

This clonotype was seen a few times. V and J are TRBV3-1 and TRBJ1-6; no definite D call. V was shortened by 0 bases and J by 8 bases, with 5 bases between the two germline ends. Per germline, CDR1 LGHDT and CDR2 YNNKEL (reference sequence). The CDR3 loop spans 13 amino acids. The CDR3 reads CASSQDHHSPLHF. The CDR3 bases are TGTGCCAGCAGCCAAGATCACCATTCACCCCTCCACTTT.

This clonotype was detected a few times. The V call is TRBV6-5, the J call TRBJ1-1; TRBD1 matches at 8 bases. Trimming took 5 bases from V and 6 from J; bases not matched to a gene: 2. Germline CDR1 is MNHEY and CDR2 is SVGAGI. CDR3 length: 12 residues. The CDR3 loop is CASSHRGAEAFF. The CDR3 DNA reads TGTGCCAGCAGTCACAGGGGGGCTGAAGCTTTCTTT.

The sample holds a few counts of this clonotype. The genes are TRBV20-1 and TRBJ1-5; D is unresolved. In germline, CDR1 is DFQATT, CDR2 SNEGSKA (reference sequence). Trimming took 7 bases from V and 3 from J, leaving 13 bases between them. The CDR3 has 13 residues. The CDR3 loop reads CSVGSWDNQPQHF. The CDR3 DNA is TGCAGTGTAGGCAGTTGGGACAATCAGCCCCAGCATTTT.

This chain uses TRBV10-3 with TRBJ2-1; 9 bases fit TRBD2. The J call may be in error: the DNA end matches TRBJ2-7 better. Germline lookup yields CDR1 ENHRY and CDR2 SYGVKD. The CDR3 has 15 residues. In DNA, the CDR3 is TGTGCCATCAGTGAGCAGAGCGGGAGGAACTACGAGCAGTACTTC. This codes for CAISEQSGRNYEQYF.

This clonotype occurred a few times. The chain links TRBV18 to TRBJ2-7; D gene unclear. This CDR3 spans 13 amino acids. Trimming removed 2 bases from V and 4 bases from J, with 9 bases in between. Germline-derived CDR1 and CDR2 are KGHSH and LQKENI. CDR3 nucleotide sequence: TGTGCCAGCTCACCAGAGACTGGTTACGAGCAGTACGTC. This sequence encodes CASSPETGYEQYV.

Many counts were recorded for this clonotype. The chain links TRBV20-1 to TRBJ2-7; tentatively, D is TRBD2 (6 bases). The CDR3 loop spans 17 amino acids. V was pared by 6 bases and J by 3 bases, with 27 bases between. Germline V CDR1 and CDR2: DFQATT, SNEGSKA (reference sequence). The CDR3 nucleotides are TGCAGTGCAACTCCGATTGCGGGGCCCGGAGGGTACTACGAGCAGTACTTC. It codes for CSATPIAGPGGYYEQYF.

Only one count was recorded for this clonotype. V usage is TRBV6-2 or TRBV6-3 and J usage is TRBJ2-1, with TRBD2 matching 11 bases. Losses at the gene ends were 1 base for V and 2 bases for J; bases not matched to a gene: 13. The germline V gene encodes CDR1 MNHEY and CDR2 SVGEGT. This CDR3 is built from 20 residues. The CDR3 loop is CASSYYPPSGGLWTYNEQFF. The CDR3 DNA reads as TGTGCCAGCAGTTACTATCCGCCTAGCGGGGGGTTATGGACCTACAATGAGCAGTTCTTC.

This clonotype appeared many times. The genes are TRBV7-2 and TRBJ1-6; possible D gene TRBD1, 5 bases. Germline CDR1 reads SGHTA; CDR2 reads FQGNSA. The CDR3 runs 15 residues. V lost 1 base to trimming and J lost 9 bases, with 13 bases between them. The CDR3 nucleotides read TGTGCCAGCAGCTTAGAGGCCCCCGGGGCTTCACCCCTCCACTTT. Residues: CASSLEAPGASPLHF.

CDR3 in DNA: TGTGCCAGCAGCTTAGAAGGATATATGCCCCAGCATTTT. It specifies CASSLEGYMPQHF. The J gene is TRBJ1-5, the V gene TRBV7-2; D remains ambiguous. The CDR3 is 13 amino acids. CDR1 is SGHTA, CDR2 FQGNSA, per germline. The V and J ends lost 1 base and 9 bases respectively, with 10 bases between them.

The chain has TRBV6-2 or TRBV6-3 and TRBJ2-1; 10 bases match TRBD2. The germline gives CDR1 MNHEY, CDR2 SVGEGT. The CDR3 consists of 15 residues. Unmatched junction bases numbered 5, after V lost 4 bases and J lost 5 bases. The CDR3 protein is CASSFLAGAHNEQFF. The DNA for the CDR3 is TGTGCCAGCAGTTTTCTAGCGGGGGCCCACAATGAGCAGTTCTTC.